This entry lists 17 T cell receptor beta chains sequenced from one sample in a study of cytomegalovirus exposure and HLA in healthy donors. Both 60 Vbeta primers and 13 Jbeta primers went into the PCR. Clones were sequenced by immunoSEQ multiplex PCR, and TCRdb holds only the in-frame ones, with some missing. Here the sample spans about 120,000 clones, approximately 78% being singletons. What was sequenced was PBMCs. These receptor sequences come from a woman aged 30 to 39 in good health and CMV-seronegative.

This clone was detected once. The CDR3 loop reads CASSYVGLSVSYEQYF. The DNA of the CDR3 is TGTGCCAGCAGCTACGTGGGACTTTCCGTCTCCTACGAGCAGTACTTC. V gene TRBV7-9 combines with J gene TRBJ2-7, with a tentative D call TRBD2 (6 bases). V lost 4 bases and J 0 bases, leaving 16 bases between the germline ends. CDR1 is SEHNR, CDR2 FQNEAQ, per germline (reference sequence). The CDR3 sequence is 16 residues long.

The chain employs TRBV6-1 and TRBJ2-5, with D perhaps TRBD2 (6 bases). The CDR3 is 16 residues long. Trimming removed 0 bases at V and 7 bases at J, with 18 bases between. Per germline, CDR1 MNHNS and CDR2 SASEGT. In DNA, the CDR3 is TGTGCCAGCAGTGAAGCGCGGGCTGATATGGGAGGGACCCAGTACTTC. This codes for CASSEARADMGGTQYF.

V and J are TRBV19 and TRBJ2-2; D remains ambiguous. Germline V gene sequence: CDR1 LNHDA, CDR2 SQIVND (reference sequence). V was shortened by 1 base and J by 6 bases, with 9 bases between the two germline ends. The CDR3 length is 14 residues. CDR3 amino acids: CASSIGPGSGELFF. Written as DNA, the CDR3 is TGTGCCAGTAGTATAGGGCCAGGCTCCGGGGAGCTGTTTTTT.

The rearrangement links TRBV5-6 to TRBJ2-5, with no clear D. Trimming shortened V by 0 bases and J by 9 bases, and 9 bases separated the two germline ends. Germline-derived CDR1 and CDR2 are SGHDT and YYEEEE. The CDR3 is 12 amino acids. The CDR3: CASSLVGQAQYF. CDR3 nucleotide sequence: TGTGCCAGCAGCTTGGTGGGCCAGGCCCAGTACTTC.

This chain links TRBV6-5 with TRBJ1-5; 10 bases map to TRBD1. The V and J ends lost 6 bases and 6 bases, in that order; junction bases with no gene match: 2. Germline-derived CDR1 and CDR2 are MNHEY and SVGAGI. The CDR3 has 13 residues. The CDR3 DNA reads TGTGCCAGCAGACGGACAGGGGGTCAGCCCCAGCATTTT. Amino acid sequence: CASRRTGGQPQHF.

The genes are TRBV9 and TRBJ2-2; the D is unclear. CDR3 size: 14 residues. V gave up 0 bases and J gave up 5 bases, with 8 bases separating them. Germline values: CDR1 SGDLS, CDR2 YYNGEE. The CDR3 spells CASSVGGQTGELFF. The CDR3 nucleotides are TGTGCCAGCAGCGTAGGTGGGCAAACCGGGGAGCTGTTTTTT.

The gene calls are TRBV6-1 and TRBJ1-5, with D perhaps TRBD1 (5 bases). V was cut by 1 base and J by 11 bases, with 12 bases left in between. Germline values: CDR1 MNHNS, CDR2 SASEGT. The CDR3 has 13 residues. The CDR3 reads CASSEGRGSTQHF. Here the CDR3 DNA reads TGTGCCAGCAGTGAAGGAAGGGGCTCGACCCAGCATTTT.

The chain uses TRBV28 and TRBJ1-5; D not resolved. Trimming stripped 3 bases from V and 4 bases from J, with 10 bases between. This CDR3 region has 14 residues. Germline lookup yields CDR1 MDHEN and CDR2 SYDVKM. The CDR3 DNA follows: TGTGCCAGCAGTTTGCGACCGGGTAATCAGCCCCAGCATTTT. It specifies CASSLRPGNQPQHF.

This clone was seen only a few times. V gene TRBV28 combines with J gene TRBJ1-2; D is perhaps TRBD1 (5 bases). V was trimmed by 0 bases and J by 6 bases, leaving 11 bases between them. The germline CDR1 and CDR2 sequences are MDHEN and SYDVKM. This CDR3 region has 14 residues. The CDR3 DNA reads TGTGCCAGCAGTTTATGGAGCAGGGCCCATGGCTACACCTTC. Protein product: CASSLWSRAHGYTF.

The chain employs TRBV5-4 and TRBJ1-1, with D hard to call. Trimming stripped 4 bases from V and 2 bases from J, with 15 bases between. The CDR3 length is 15 residues. The germline V gene encodes CDR1 SGHNT and CDR2 YYREEE (reference sequence). The CDR3 nucleotides are TGTGCCAGCAGCGGGCCGTTGACGGATAACACTGAAGCTTTCTTT. Translated, it gives CASSGPLTDNTEAFF.

The genes are TRBV7-9 and TRBJ1-1, with D unresolved. Trimming pared 5 bases from V and 0 bases from J, leaving 4 bases between. Germline values: CDR1 SEHNR, CDR2 FQNEAQ (reference sequence). This CDR3 contains 12 residues. CDR3 sequence reads: CASSLMNTEAFF. The CDR3 bases are TGTGCCAGCAGCCTAATGAACACTGAAGCTTTCTTT.

The rearrangement links TRBV14 to TRBJ1-6; D unresolved. Germline CDR1 reads SGHDN; CDR2 reads FVKESK. V was trimmed by 4 bases and J by 10 bases, leaving 17 bases between them. The CDR3 has 15 amino acids. This CDR3 is CASSRSGLRGSPLHF. As DNA, the CDR3 is TGTGCCAGCAGCCGTTCGGGCCTCCGGGGATCACCCCTCCACTTT.

The V call is TRBV6-1, the J call TRBJ2-7; D not resolved. Per the germline V gene, CDR1 is MNHNS and CDR2 is SASEGT. V was cut by 6 bases and J by 0 bases, with 9 bases left in between. The length of the CDR3 is 13 residues. The CDR3 here is CASRAPSSYEQYF. The CDR3 nucleotides read TGTGCCAGCAGAGCCCCAAGCTCCTACGAGCAGTACTTC.

The chain combines TRBV19 with TRBJ2-3; D is perhaps TRBD2 (7 bases). Trimming removed 3 bases from V and 5 bases from J, with 15 bases in between. The CDR3 consists of 15 residues. Germline V gives CDR1 LNHDA, CDR2 SQIVND (reference sequence). The CDR3 bases are TGTGCCAGTAGTATTGGAGGGGGGGGGAGAGATACGCAGTATTTT. Translated, it gives CASSIGGGGRDTQYF.

The chain recombines TRBV5-4 with TRBJ2-5, with a weak D call TRBD2 (6 bases). Germline assignment: CDR1 SGHNT and CDR2 YYREEE (reference sequence). The CDR3 extends over 15 amino acids. Trimming shortened V by 0 bases and J by 5 bases, and 14 bases separated the two germline ends. CDR3 DNA: TGTGCCAGCAGCTTGGGTGGGACTGCCGCCGAGACCCAGTACTTC. This sequence encodes CASSLGGTAAETQYF. Complete variable domain (other parts from reference TRBV5-4 and TRBJ2-5): ETGVTQSPTHLIKTRGQQVTLRCSSQSGHNTVSWYQQALGQGPQFIFQYYREEENGRGNFPPRFSGLQFPNYSSELNVNALELDDSALYLCASSLGGTAAETQYFGPGTRLLVL.

The rearrangement links TRBV28 to TRBJ2-5, with D possibly TRBD2 on 6 matching bases. Germline V gene lookup returns CDR1 MDHEN and CDR2 SYDVKM. With 6 bases removed from V and 5 bases from J, the gap between germline ends came to 19 bases. The CDR3 spans 15 residues. This CDR3 reads CASSRGTIGRETQYF. CDR3 in DNA: TGTGCCAGCAGCCGGGGGACCATTGGGAGGGAGACCCAGTACTTC.

V is TRBV28 and J is TRBJ2-1, with TRBD2 matching 9 bases. Per germline, CDR1 MDHEN and CDR2 SYDVKM. The CDR3 spans 12 residues. In nucleotides, the CDR3 is TGTGCTACCGGGACTAGCTTCAATGAGCAGTTCTTC. Its protein is CATGTSFNEQFF.